This TCR beta chain is drawn from a study of cytomegalovirus exposure and HLA in healthy donors. The wider study: Earlier work reported 110 million or so unique TCR beta sequences from 170 million or so T cells. General study results and limits: Among immune exposure information, only CMV serostatus was available. Most TCR sequences proved rare, with some public TCRs found in many donors.

About this clone itself: The antigen remains unidentified.

Unrecorded immune exposures were likely, despite nominal health at sampling. 13 Jbeta primers and 60 Vbeta primers were used for the PCR. Assay used: immunoSEQ multiplex PCR; TCRdb lists only in-frame clones, some missing. The table lists 95,000 to 150,000 clones, roughly 80% of them singletons, with 3.3% in the top ten. The sample was PBMCs. This receptor was obtained from a woman aged 25 to 39 in good health and CMV-seropositive.

CDR3 sequence (DNA): TGTGCCAGCTCACCAGCCGGGGGAGGTCGAAACACCATATATTTT. This encodes CASSPAGGGRNTIYF. V usage is TRBV18 and J usage is TRBJ1-3, with a possible D match to TRBD1 (5 bases). Trimming stripped 2 bases from V and 5 bases from J, with 13 bases between. This CDR3 is 15 amino acids long. In germline, CDR1 is KGHSH, CDR2 LQKENI.